These T cell receptor beta chains were read from a single sample in a study of T cell repertoires in cytomegalovirus infection. These receptors are not linked to any known antigen. One entry per CDR3 protein results from TCRdb running MiXCR on the reads. Among about 110,000 distinct CDR3 sequences listed, about 33% were seen once. Sample: CD8+ T cells from cultured PBMCs, taken from culture after CMV antigen stimulation. These receptors were obtained from a human donor in good health (CMV status not recorded). Some clones in this sample may be carry-over from other donors' samples. Each CDR3 is given with its conserved first and last residue. Each record gives: CDR3 DNA, CDR3 protein, V gene, CDR3 length, D gene, clone size, J gene. The D gene is left open where the match is weak. Clone size is given for some rows only: seen once, a few or many times, or a class if the clone is expanded.

CDR3 DNA: TGCGCCAGCAGCCTTGGATGGGTCGGGCCAGAATTACATGGCTACACCTTC
CDR3 protein: CASSLGWVGPELHGYTF
V gene: TRBV5-1
CDR3 length: 17
D gene: -
clone size: -
J gene: TRBJ1-2

CDR3 DNA: TGTGCCAGCAGCGTAGCCGGGACCGACTATGGCTACACCTTC
CDR3 protein: CASSVAGTDYGYTF
V gene: TRBV9
CDR3 length: 14
D gene: -
clone size: few
J gene: TRBJ1-2

CDR3 DNA: TGTGCCAGCAGCTCCGTTATGCTGGGACGAGAGCAGTTCTTC
CDR3 protein: CASSSVMLGREQFF
V gene: TRBV7-9
CDR3 length: 14
D gene: -
clone size: -
J gene: TRBJ2-1

CDR3 DNA: TGTGCCAGCAGCCGTCACCCACCCGAAGTGGGGGCCCCCTACGAGCAGTACTTC
CDR3 protein: CASSRHPPEVGAPYEQYF
V gene: TRBV7-2
CDR3 length: 18
D gene: -
clone size: few
J gene: TRBJ2-7

CDR3 DNA: TGTGCCACCACATCCCAGGGGGCCTACGAGCAGTACTTC
CDR3 protein: CATTSQGAYEQYF
V gene: TRBV7-2
CDR3 length: 13
D gene: TRBD1
clone size: few
J gene: TRBJ2-7

CDR3 DNA: TGTGCCAGCAGTTTATCGGTAGGGTACAATGAGCAGTTCTTC
CDR3 protein: CASSLSVGYNEQFF
V gene: TRBV27
CDR3 length: 14
D gene: -
clone size: -
J gene: TRBJ2-1

CDR3 DNA: TGTGCCAGCAGCCGCGGGGGCTTACTTAACTATGGCTACACCTTC
CDR3 protein: CASSRGGLLNYGYTF
V gene: TRBV5-6
CDR3 length: 15
D gene: -
clone size: many
J gene: TRBJ1-2

CDR3 DNA: TGTGCCAGCAGCTCAATGGACTCCTACGAGCAGTACTTC
CDR3 protein: CASSSMDSYEQYF
V gene: TRBV7-9
CDR3 length: 13
D gene: -
clone size: -
J gene: TRBJ2-7

CDR3 DNA: TGTGCCAGCAGTACTTTGCCGGGGTTCTACGAGCAGTACTTC
CDR3 protein: CASSTLPGFYEQYF
V gene: TRBV6-1
CDR3 length: 14
D gene: -
clone size: once
J gene: TRBJ2-7

CDR3 DNA: TGTGCCAGCAGTGAATCTCTAGGGACGAGCGCCTATAATTCACCCCTCCACTTT
CDR3 protein: CASSESLGTSAYNSPLHF
V gene: TRBV2
CDR3 length: 18
D gene: -
clone size: few
J gene: TRBJ1-6

CDR3 DNA: TGTGCCAGCAGCTTGGCCCCCGGGCAGGGGCAGTACTTC
CDR3 protein: CASSLAPGQGQYF
V gene: TRBV5-4
CDR3 length: 13
D gene: -
clone size: few
J gene: TRBJ2-7

CDR3 DNA: TGTGCCAGCAGCTTAGTTCGGGGGGAGGGGTACGAGCAGTACTTC
CDR3 protein: CASSLVRGEGYEQYF
V gene: TRBV7-2
CDR3 length: 15
D gene: TRBD2
clone size: many
J gene: TRBJ2-7

CDR3 DNA: TGTGCCAGCAGCCCGAGCGGTGAGGTCTCCTACGAGCAGTACTTC
CDR3 protein: CASSPSGEVSYEQYF
V gene: TRBV9
CDR3 length: 15
D gene: -
clone size: -
J gene: TRBJ2-7

CDR3 DNA: TGTGCCAGCACCCCACATTTTACAGGGGGTTATCTGGAAGAGCAGTACTTC
CDR3 protein: CASTPHFTGGYLEEQYF
V gene: TRBV2
CDR3 length: 17
D gene: TRBD1
clone size: many
J gene: TRBJ2-7

CDR3 DNA: TGTGCCAGCAGTTTTGGCGCCGGGGAGCTGTTTTTT
CDR3 protein: CASSFGAGELFF
V gene: TRBV27
CDR3 length: 12
D gene: -
clone size: -
J gene: TRBJ2-2

CDR3 DNA: TGTGCCAGCAGTGAACAGCCTGAGGAGACCCAGTACTTC
CDR3 protein: CASSEQPEETQYF
V gene: TRBV27
CDR3 length: 13
D gene: -
clone size: -
J gene: TRBJ2-5

CDR3 DNA: TGTGCCAGCCGGAGGGATGGAGGAACTGAAGCTTTCTTT
CDR3 protein: CASRRDGGTEAFF
V gene: TRBV7-8
CDR3 length: 13
D gene: -
clone size: -
J gene: TRBJ1-1

CDR3 DNA: TGTGCCAGCAGTTACTCCAGGGACTCTGGAAACACCATATATTTT
CDR3 protein: CASSYSRDSGNTIYF
V gene: TRBV6-6
CDR3 length: 15
D gene: -
clone size: -
J gene: TRBJ1-3

CDR3 DNA: TGTGCCAGCAGCTTAGCGGGTTCAGCGGGGGTGACAGATACGCAGTATTTT
CDR3 protein: CASSLAGSAGVTDTQYF
V gene: TRBV7-2
CDR3 length: 17
D gene: TRBD2
clone size: many
J gene: TRBJ2-3

CDR3 DNA: TGTGCCAGCAGCACCCGCTCTGGGGCCAACGTCCTGACTTTC
CDR3 protein: CASSTRSGANVLTF
V gene: TRBV7-2
CDR3 length: 14
D gene: -
clone size: few
J gene: TRBJ2-6

CDR3 DNA: TGTGCCAGCAGCCCCGGGTGGGGGGGGGCCTCCTACGAGCAGTACTTC
CDR3 protein: CASSPGWGGASYEQYF
V gene: TRBV7-2
CDR3 length: 16
D gene: -
clone size: few
J gene: TRBJ2-7

CDR3 DNA: TGTGCCAGCAGCACACAGGACAGGGGGCTCCACTCATTTAACTATGGCTACACCTTC
CDR3 protein: CASSTQDRGLHSFNYGYTF
V gene: TRBV7-6
CDR3 length: 19
D gene: TRBD1
clone size: few
J gene: TRBJ1-2

CDR3 DNA: TGCAGTGCTTCCGGCCCCGAGGGGAGCGGGGAGCTGTTTTTT
CDR3 protein: CSASGPEGSGELFF
V gene: TRBV20-1
CDR3 length: 14
D gene: -
clone size: few
J gene: TRBJ2-2

CDR3 DNA: TGTGCCAGCAGCCAACTAAATAGCGGGGGGGCGGTCAATGAGCAGTTCTTC
CDR3 protein: CASSQLNSGGAVNEQFF
V gene: TRBV4-2
CDR3 length: 17
D gene: TRBD2
clone size: -
J gene: TRBJ2-1

CDR3 DNA: TGTGCCACTCACAGGGGGACAGATACGCAGTATTTT
CDR3 protein: CATHRGTDTQYF
V gene: TRBV12-3/TRBV12-4
CDR3 length: 12
D gene: TRBD1
clone size: few
J gene: TRBJ2-3

CDR3 DNA: TGTGCCAGCAGTTTACGGACAGGCCTCCCCACTAACACAGATACGCAGTATTTT
CDR3 protein: CASSLRTGLPTNTDTQYF
V gene: TRBV27
CDR3 length: 18
D gene: TRBD1
clone size: -
J gene: TRBJ2-3

CDR3 DNA: TGTGCCAGCAGCTCGACAGGGGTGAACAAAGCTTTCTTT
CDR3 protein: CASSSTGVNKAFF
V gene: TRBV7-6
CDR3 length: 13
D gene: TRBD1
clone size: few
J gene: TRBJ1-1

CDR3 DNA: TGTGCCAGCAGCGTAGATCAGAGCTCCTACAATGAGCAGTTCTTC
CDR3 protein: CASSVDQSSYNEQFF
V gene: TRBV9
CDR3 length: 15
D gene: -
clone size: few
J gene: TRBJ2-1

CDR3 DNA: TGCAGTGGGATGGAGGGGGCAAGTCTTGGCTACACCTTC
CDR3 protein: CSGMEGASLGYTF
V gene: TRBV20-1
CDR3 length: 13
D gene: TRBD1
clone size: -
J gene: TRBJ1-2

CDR3 DNA: TGTGCCAGCAGCTGGGAGGGGGCTGGCAATCAGCCCCAGCATTTT
CDR3 protein: CASSWEGAGNQPQHF
V gene: TRBV7-9
CDR3 length: 15
D gene: TRBD1
clone size: -
J gene: TRBJ1-5

CDR3 DNA: TGTGCCAGCAGCCCAATGGGACCCTTCATGGGTAGCAATCAGCCCCAGCATTTT
CDR3 protein: CASSPMGPFMGSNQPQHF
V gene: TRBV11-1
CDR3 length: 18
D gene: -
clone size: -
J gene: TRBJ1-5

CDR3 DNA: TGTGCCAGCAGCAGCGGGGCGAACACCGGGGAGCTGTTTTTT
CDR3 protein: CASSSGANTGELFF
V gene: TRBV7-8
CDR3 length: 14
D gene: TRBD2
clone size: many
J gene: TRBJ2-2

CDR3 DNA: TGTGCCAGCATCACTGGGGGGGCCGGCGGCTACACCTTC
CDR3 protein: CASITGGAGGYTF
V gene: TRBV7-9
CDR3 length: 13
D gene: -
clone size: few
J gene: TRBJ1-2

CDR3 DNA: TGTGCCAGCAGTGCTTGGTCGGGGGAGACCCAGTACTTC
CDR3 protein: CASSAWSGETQYF
V gene: TRBV2
CDR3 length: 13
D gene: -
clone size: once
J gene: TRBJ2-5

CDR3 DNA: TGTGCCAGCAGCCCCCCCGAGGGCAGGAACACCGGGGAGCTGTTTTTT
CDR3 protein: CASSPPEGRNTGELFF
V gene: TRBV7-9
CDR3 length: 16
D gene: -
clone size: many
J gene: TRBJ2-2

CDR3 DNA: TGTGCCAGCAGTTTCGGACAGGGGGCCAACTATGGCTACACCTTC
CDR3 protein: CASSFGQGANYGYTF
V gene: TRBV12-3/TRBV12-4
CDR3 length: 15
D gene: TRBD1
clone size: many
J gene: TRBJ1-2

CDR3 DNA: TGCGCCAGCAGCCAAGATAGGGTTCCTAGCACTGAAGCTTTCTTT
CDR3 protein: CASSQDRVPSTEAFF
V gene: TRBV4-3
CDR3 length: 15
D gene: -
clone size: many
J gene: TRBJ1-1

CDR3 DNA: TGCGCCAGCAGCCAGACCCCCTCCTCGGACTCCACCGGGGAGCTGTTTTTT
CDR3 protein: CASSQTPSSDSTGELFF
V gene: TRBV4-1
CDR3 length: 17
D gene: -
clone size: -
J gene: TRBJ2-2

CDR3 DNA: TGTGCCAGCAGCCCGGGACCCGGGGGGAATGAGCAGTTCTTC
CDR3 protein: CASSPGPGGNEQFF
V gene: TRBV12-3/TRBV12-4
CDR3 length: 14
D gene: TRBD2
clone size: few
J gene: TRBJ2-1

CDR3 DNA: TGTGCCAGCAGTTACTCGGGCTTGACGAACACTGAAGCTTTCTTT
CDR3 protein: CASSYSGLTNTEAFF
V gene: TRBV6-5
CDR3 length: 15
D gene: -
clone size: -
J gene: TRBJ1-1

CDR3 DNA: TGTGCCATCAGTGAGACTCCGATCCCGGGACAGGGAGGCTCCTACGAGCAGTACTTC
CDR3 protein: CAISETPIPGQGGSYEQYF
V gene: TRBV10-3
CDR3 length: 19
D gene: TRBD1
clone size: few
J gene: TRBJ2-7

CDR3 DNA: TGTGCCAGCAGCTTAGCTTCCAGAAACAATGAGCAGTTCTTC
CDR3 protein: CASSLASRNNEQFF
V gene: TRBV7-9
CDR3 length: 14
D gene: -
clone size: few
J gene: TRBJ2-1

CDR3 DNA: TGTGCCAGCAGCTCCCGACACTCCGACTCCTACGAGCAGTACTTC
CDR3 protein: CASSSRHSDSYEQYF
V gene: TRBV5-6
CDR3 length: 15
D gene: -
clone size: few
J gene: TRBJ2-7

CDR3 DNA: TGCGCCAGCAGCCAAGATCAGAGGGGGAGCTCCTATAATTCACCCCTCCACTTT
CDR3 protein: CASSQDQRGSSYNSPLHF
V gene: TRBV4-3
CDR3 length: 18
D gene: -
clone size: few
J gene: TRBJ1-6

CDR3 DNA: TGTGCCAGCAGCGTAACCGACCTAGCGGGGGGGCGGCAAGATGCGCAGTATTTT
CDR3 protein: CASSVTDLAGGRQDAQYF
V gene: TRBV7-3
CDR3 length: 18
D gene: TRBD2
clone size: -
J gene: TRBJ2-3

CDR3 DNA: TGTGCCAGCAGTCGTCCGGACGGCCAAGAGACCCAGTACTTC
CDR3 protein: CASSRPDGQETQYF
V gene: TRBV2
CDR3 length: 14
D gene: -
clone size: -
J gene: TRBJ2-5

CDR3 DNA: TGTGCCAGCAGTGAAGAAGGGGGAATGAACACTGAAGCTTTCTTT
CDR3 protein: CASSEEGGMNTEAFF
V gene: TRBV2
CDR3 length: 15
D gene: -
clone size: -
J gene: TRBJ1-1

CDR3 DNA: TGTGCCAGCAGCCAAGTGGCGGGGGGGGATTTTGTTGAGCAGTTCTTC
CDR3 protein: CASSQVAGGDFVEQFF
V gene: TRBV4-1
CDR3 length: 16
D gene: TRBD2
clone size: -
J gene: TRBJ2-1

CDR3 DNA: TGTGCCAGCAGCTTAGTAAGCGGGGACTCCTACAATGAGCAGTTCTTC
CDR3 protein: CASSLVSGDSYNEQFF
V gene: TRBV7-8
CDR3 length: 16
D gene: TRBD2
clone size: many
J gene: TRBJ2-1

CDR3 DNA: TGTGCCAGCAGCTGGAGCCAGACAGGACTTAATCAGCCCCAGCATTTT
CDR3 protein: CASSWSQTGLNQPQHF
V gene: TRBV6-6
CDR3 length: 16
D gene: -
clone size: once
J gene: TRBJ1-5

CDR3 DNA: TGCGCCAGCAGCCAGGGGGCGGCAGGCGGTTCACCCCTCCACTTT
CDR3 protein: CASSQGAAGGSPLHF
V gene: TRBV4-1
CDR3 length: 15
D gene: -
clone size: -
J gene: TRBJ1-6

CDR3 DNA: TGTGCCAGCAGCTTCGGGACTAGCGGGGGCCCGGTTACCGGGGAGCTGTTTTTT
CDR3 protein: CASSFGTSGGPVTGELFF
V gene: TRBV27
CDR3 length: 18
D gene: TRBD2
clone size: -
J gene: TRBJ2-2

CDR3 DNA: TGTGCCAGCAGCTTGCAAAGAAAAGGGTCTATGAACACTGAAGCTTTCTTT
CDR3 protein: CASSLQRKGSMNTEAFF
V gene: TRBV11-1
CDR3 length: 17
D gene: -
clone size: few
J gene: TRBJ1-1

CDR3 DNA: TGTGCCACCAGACACAGGACGAACACCGGGGAGCTGTTTTTT
CDR3 protein: CATRHRTNTGELFF
V gene: TRBV15
CDR3 length: 14
D gene: -
clone size: few
J gene: TRBJ2-2

CDR3 DNA: TGTGCCAGCAGTCCTCGGGACAGGCAGATACAAGAGACCCAGTACTTC
CDR3 protein: CASSPRDRQIQETQYF
V gene: TRBV6-2/TRBV6-3
CDR3 length: 16
D gene: TRBD1
clone size: -
J gene: TRBJ2-5

CDR3 DNA: TGCGCCAGCAGCCAATCTCGGGTCCTAGCGGGGTCCGCCTACGAGCAGTACTTC
CDR3 protein: CASSQSRVLAGSAYEQYF
V gene: TRBV4-3
CDR3 length: 18
D gene: TRBD2
clone size: -
J gene: TRBJ2-7

CDR3 DNA: TGTGCCAGCAGTTTTTCCAGAGGAGTGTTGGGCTACACCTTC
CDR3 protein: CASSFSRGVLGYTF
V gene: TRBV28
CDR3 length: 14
D gene: -
clone size: -
J gene: TRBJ1-2

CDR3 DNA: TGTGCCAGCAGCTTCTTTGGACAGGGGAACTACGAGCAGTACTTC
CDR3 protein: CASSFFGQGNYEQYF
V gene: TRBV7-9
CDR3 length: 15
D gene: TRBD1
clone size: -
J gene: TRBJ2-7